Each of the 29 T cell receptor beta chains below was sequenced from the same sample in a study of cytotoxic CD8 clonotypes in ibrutinib-treated CLL. The assay was immunoSEQ multiplex PCR, and TCRdb's table has in-frame clones only and misses some. The top ten clones hold roughly 5% of a sample with about 86,000 clones, just over 85% of them seen once. Sequences were derived from PBMCs, sampled before ibrutinib treatment. Receptor source: a human donor with chronic lymphocytic leukemia.

The chain joins TRBV18 to TRBJ2-1; D unresolved. This CDR3 contains 11 residues. Trimming pared 6 bases from V and 8 bases from J, leaving 8 bases between. Per the germline V gene, CDR1 is KGHSH and CDR2 is LQKENI. The CDR3 DNA follows: TGTGCCAGCTCGACGGCGGATGAGCAGTTCTTC. Residues: CASSTADEQFF.

The V call is TRBV6-5, the J call TRBJ1-1; tentative D call: TRBD1 (5 bases). Trimming left V 2 bases short and J 8 bases short, with 18 bases between. Germline CDR1 and CDR2: MNHEY and SVGAGI. The CDR3 contains 15 residues. The CDR3 reads CASSYARRGRTEAFF. Here the CDR3 DNA reads TGTGCCAGCAGTTACGCCCGACGGGGGAGAACAGAAGCTTTCTTT.

The chain carries TRBV18 and TRBJ2-7; D ambiguous. Germline CDR1 KGHSH, CDR2 LQKENI. V was clipped by 6 bases and J by 0 bases, with 15 bases between them. The CDR3 runs 15 residues. CDR3 sequence: CASSPSRSDSYEQYF. In DNA form, the CDR3 reads TGTGCCAGCTCTCCCAGCAGGTCCGACTCCTACGAGCAGTACTTC.

The chain links TRBV10-3 to TRBJ1-3, with a tentative D call TRBD1 (6 bases). This CDR3 is built from 14 residues. Trimming pared 5 bases from V and 1 base from J, leaving 9 bases between. Germline-derived CDR1 and CDR2 are ENHRY and SYGVKD. Here the CDR3 reads CAISPQGSGNTIYF. Written as DNA, the CDR3 is TGTGCCATCAGTCCTCAGGGGTCTGGAAACACCATATATTTT.

This clone showed up just once. The chain couples TRBV28 to TRBJ1-4; D call uncertain. CDR3 size: 16 residues. V lost 4 bases and J lost 0, with 12 bases in between. The germline V gene encodes CDR1 MDHEN and CDR2 SYDVKM. CDR3 amino acids: CASSSTDIATNEKLFF. DNA of the CDR3: TGTGCCAGCAGTTCGACGGATATCGCAACTAATGAAAAACTGTTTTTT.

As for this clone: The sample has other DNA sequences that encode this CDR3 too. V is TRBV15 and J is TRBJ1-5; 8 bases map to TRBD1. The trim removed 0 bases at V and 2 bases at J, leaving 9 bases unmatched. Germline CDR1 is LNHNV and CDR2 is YYDKDF (reference sequence). The CDR3 contains 18 residues. CDR3 coding DNA: TGTGCCACCAGCAGAGACCGTCCCGGACAGGGTCGCAATCAGCCCCAGCATTTT. Translation gives CATSRDRPGQGRNQPQHF.

The chain couples TRBV6-6 to TRBJ2-5; 7 nucleotides line up with TRBD1. The CDR3 has 15 residues. In germline, CDR1 is MNHNY, CDR2 SVGAGI (reference sequence). After removal of 7 bases from V and 5 bases from J, the junction contained 13 bases not matched to a gene. CDR3 in DNA: TGTGCCAGCACCTTAGACAGGGCCGTCGGCGAGACCCAGTACTTC. This sequence encodes CASTLDRAVGETQYF.

The rearrangement joins TRBV6-4 to TRBJ2-7; tentative D call: TRBD1 (6 bases). The V and J ends lost 3 bases and 0 bases respectively, with 15 bases between them. This CDR3 has 16 amino acids. CDR1 is MRHNA and CDR2 is SNTAGT in the germline V gene. The CDR3: CASSDWWDKSSYEQYF. The CDR3 DNA sequence: TGTGCCAGCAGTGATTGGTGGGACAAGAGCTCCTACGAGCAGTACTTC.

The chain carries TRBV15 and TRBJ1-2; 10 bases map to TRBD1. The germline gives CDR1 LNHNV, CDR2 YYDKDF (reference sequence). CDR3 length: 14 amino acids. V dropped 5 bases and J dropped 4; count of bases not matched to a gene: 4. The CDR3 reads CATSRGQGVYGYTF. In DNA form, the CDR3 reads TGTGCCACCAGCCGCGGACAGGGGGTCTATGGCTACACCTTC. Using reference TRBV15 and TRBJ1-2 for the parts outside the CDR3, the full variable domain is DAMVIQNPRYQVTQFGKPVTLSCSQTLNHNVMYWYQQKSSQAPKLLFHYYDKDFNNEADTPDNFQSRRPNTSFCFLDIRSPGLGDTAMYLCATSRGQGVYGYTFGSGTRLTVV.

The chain recombines TRBV18 with TRBJ2-4, with a tentative D call TRBD2 (6 bases). Between the trimmed V and J ends, which lost 3 bases and 2 bases, there was a span of 8 bases. The germline gives CDR1 KGHSH, CDR2 LQKENI. The CDR3 spans 14 residues. In DNA form, the CDR3 reads TGTGCCAGCTCACCCGGGGACTCCAAAAACATTCAGTACTTC. Translating it yields CASSPGDSKNIQYF.

J is TRBJ2-3 and V is TRBV7-9; D is unresolved. Trimming removed 3 bases at V and 5 bases at J, with 6 bases between. CDR1 is SEHNR and CDR2 is FQNEAQ in the germline V gene (reference sequence). This CDR3 contains 12 residues. The CDR3 DNA is TGTGCCAGCAGCTTTTACCAAGATACGCAGTATTTT. Its translation is CASSFYQDTQYF. The entire variable domain, with the rest obtained from reference TRBV7-9 and TRBJ2-3, is as follows: DTGVSQNPRHKITKRGQNVTFRCDPISEHNRLYWYRQTLGQGPEFLTYFQNEAQLEKSRLLSDRFSAERPKGSFSTLEIQRTEQGDSAMYLCASSFYQDTQYFGPGTRLTVL.

Only one count was recorded for this clone. The chain is built from TRBV19 and TRBJ1-2, with a weak D call TRBD1 (6 bases). Trimming took off 5 bases at V and 0 bases at J, with 13 bases between the two ends. The CDR3 has 15 amino acids. CDR1 and CDR2 (germline): LNHDA, SQIVND (reference sequence). The CDR3 DNA sequence: TGTGCCAGTAGTCCCCCGGGGGCCACTAACTATGGCTACACCTTC. The encoded protein is CASSPPGATNYGYTF.

The chain employs TRBV4-3 and TRBJ2-7; 10 bases fit TRBD1. In germline, CDR1 is LGHNA, CDR2 YSLEER. This CDR3 region has 17 residues. The V gene end was trimmed by 0 bases and the J gene end by 2 bases; junction bases not matched to a gene: 7. CDR3 sequence: CASSQEWDRGYAYEQYF. The DNA of the CDR3 is TGCGCCAGCAGCCAAGAATGGGACAGGGGATATGCCTACGAGCAGTACTTC.

This clone was recorded only once. The chain recombines TRBV27 with TRBJ2-3; no firm D call. Germline V gene lookup returns CDR1 MNHEY and CDR2 SMNVEV (reference sequence). This CDR3 is built from 13 residues. Trimming took 7 bases from V and 0 from J, leaving 8 bases between them. CDR3 sequence (DNA): TGTGCCAGCACTCACAGCAGCACAGATACGCAGTATTTT. Translation: CASTHSSTDTQYF.

The J gene is TRBJ2-5, the V gene TRBV4-1, with TRBD2 identical over 10 bases. The CDR3 runs 16 residues. Germline values: CDR1 MGHRA, CDR2 YSYEKL. With V trimmed by 3 bases and J by 2 bases, 6 bases remained unmatched. The CDR3 bases are TGCGCCAGCAGCCAGCATCTAGCGGGAGTACAAGAGACCCAGTACTTC. It codes for CASSQHLAGVQETQYF.

The chain has TRBV5-1 and TRBJ1-2; unclear D gene. Germline CDR1 and CDR2: SGHRS and YFSETQ. The V end was cut by 6 bases, the J end by 5 bases, with 20 bases between. The CDR3 loop spans 15 amino acids. The CDR3 coding sequence is TGCGCCAGCACCCCGGACGGTCAGCCCTTATATGGCTACACCTTC. This translates into CASTPDGQPLYGYTF.

A single count supports this clone. The chain links TRBV28 to TRBJ2-5; tentative D call: TRBD1 (6 bases). V was clipped by 2 bases and J by 5 bases, with 9 bases between them. Germline CDR1 is MDHEN and CDR2 is SYDVKM. CDR3 length: 13 residues. The CDR3 coding sequence is TGTGCCAGCAGTTTAGGGGGCAGGGAGACCCAGTACTTC. Its protein product is CASSLGGRETQYF.

The chain joins TRBV5-1 to TRBJ2-1; D possibly uses TRBD1 or TRBD2 (5 bases each). The length of the CDR3 is 16 residues. Trimming took off 0 bases at V and 0 bases at J, with 10 bases between the two ends. CDR1 SGHRS and CDR2 YFSETQ come from the germline V gene. The CDR3 protein is CASSLGLGTSYNEQFF. CDR3 in DNA: TGCGCCAGCAGCTTGGGTCTGGGGACCTCCTACAATGAGCAGTTCTTC.

This chain uses TRBV7-2 with TRBJ1-5, with D maybe TRBD1 (5 bases). The V gene lost 5 bases and the J gene lost 2 bases, with 19 bases spanning the gap. This CDR3 is built from 17 residues. Germline V lookup: CDR1 SGHTA, CDR2 FQGNSA. In DNA, the CDR3 is TGTGCCAGCAGCCTCTCCGCGGGGGGGTCGGGCAATCAGCCCCAGCATTTT. Its translation is CASSLSAGGSGNQPQHF.

The chain has TRBV5-1 and TRBJ1-5, with D tentatively TRBD1 (5 bases). The germline V gene encodes CDR1 SGHRS and CDR2 YFSETQ. CDR3 size: 16 residues. Trimming cost V 1 base and J 5 bases, with 16 bases left between them. The CDR3 sequence is CASSLSGPMVDQPQHF. Written as DNA, the CDR3 is TGCGCCAGCAGCTTGTCGGGGCCCATGGTCGATCAGCCCCAGCATTTT.

This chain joins TRBV11-3 and TRBJ2-2; a possible D gene is TRBD2 (5 bases). V shed 5 bases and J shed 6 bases, with 13 bases lying between them. CDR1 is SGHNT and CDR2 is YENEEA in the germline V gene. The CDR3 has 14 residues. The CDR3: CASSNQADSGELFF. The CDR3 DNA sequence: TGTGCCAGCAGCAATCAAGCGGATTCCGGGGAGCTGTTTTTT. The entire variable domain, with the rest obtained from reference TRBV11-3 and TRBJ2-2, is as follows: EAGVVQSPRYKIIEKKQPVAFWCNPISGHNTLYWYLQNLGQGPELLIRYENEEAVDDSQLPKDRFSAERLKGVDSTLKIQPAELGDSAVYLCASSNQADSGELFFGEGSRLTVL.

This chain uses TRBV6-6 with TRBJ1-1; no reliable D call. Germline CDR1 reads MNHNY; CDR2 reads SVGAGI (reference sequence). The CDR3 extends over 13 amino acids. The germline V and J ends were trimmed by 1 base and 1 base, with 4 bases remaining between them. CDR3 sequence: CASSYYKNTEAFF. The CDR3 nucleotides read TGTGCCAGCAGTTACTATAAGAACACTGAAGCTTTCTTT.

V and J are TRBV11-2 and TRBJ2-3; D is ambiguous. V dropped 2 bases and J dropped 2 bases, with 8 bases sitting between them. Germline CDR1 SGHAT, CDR2 FQNNGV. The CDR3 loop spans 14 amino acids. The CDR3 sequence is CASSLSRNTDTQYF. CDR3 nucleotides: TGTGCCAGCAGCTTATCCAGAAACACAGATACGCAGTATTTT. Full variable domain (remainder filled in from reference TRBV11-2 and TRBJ2-3): EAGVAQSPRYKIIEKRQSVAFWCNPISGHATLYWYQQILGQGPKLLIQFQNNGVVDDSQLPKDRFSAERLKGVDSTLKIQPAKLEDSAVYLCASSLSRNTDTQYFGPGTRLTVL.

The chain recombines TRBV4-1 with TRBJ2-7, with D perhaps TRBD2 (5 bases). Germline CDR1 and CDR2: MGHRA and YSYEKL. The CDR3 sequence is 12 residues long. V was clipped by 4 bases and J by 6 bases, with 10 bases between them. CDR3 sequence (DNA): TGCGCCAGCAGCCCATCGGGATCCGAGCAGTACTTC. Translation: CASSPSGSEQYF.

This sequence joins TRBV28 and TRBJ2-7, with 12 bases matching TRBD2. Germline loops: CDR1 MDHEN, CDR2 SYDVKM. CDR3 length: 14 amino acids. The V and J ends lost 5 bases and 7 bases, in that order; junction bases with no gene match: 6. The CDR3 DNA is TGTGCCAGCAGTGAGGCTAGCGGGAGGGAGGAGCAGTACTTC. Translation: CASSEASGREEQYF.

This clone was seen a few times. J is TRBJ2-7 and V is TRBV30; 7 bases match TRBD1. Germline V CDR1 and CDR2: GTSNPN, SVGIG (reference sequence). V trimming: 5 bases; J trimming: 1 base; junction bases outside the gene matches: 5. The CDR3 is 13 amino acids. The CDR3 DNA is TGTGCCTGGGCCCGGACAGGTTCCTACGAGCAGTACTTC. This gives the protein CAWARTGSYEQYF.

This chain joins TRBV4-3 and TRBJ2-2; 7 bases fit TRBD1. V gave up 0 bases and J gave up 8 bases; unmatched junction bases: 12. The CDR3 sequence is 17 residues long. Germline V gene lookup returns CDR1 LGHNA and CDR2 YSLEER. CDR3: CASSQEPGQILRGELFF. As DNA, the CDR3 is TGCGCCAGCAGCCAAGAACCGGGACAGATATTAAGGGGGGAGCTGTTTTTT.

This chain joins TRBV5-1 and TRBJ1-2; D may be TRBD1 (6 bases). Trimming pared 2 bases from V and 3 bases from J, leaving 11 bases between. CDR3 length equals 14 residues. Germline-derived CDR1 and CDR2 are SGHRS and YFSETQ. The CDR3 DNA reads as TGCGCCAGCAGCTTCTCAGGGGTGGACTATGGCTACACCTTC. Translation: CASSFSGVDYGYTF.

This chain uses TRBV7-2 with TRBJ2-1, with 13 bases matching TRBD2. V was clipped by 5 bases and J by 3 bases; unmatched bases: 4. In germline, CDR1 is SGHTA, CDR2 FQGNSA. There are 16 residues in the CDR3. This CDR3 reads CASSRTSGSIYNEQFF. The DNA for the CDR3 is TGTGCCAGCAGCCGGACTAGCGGGAGTATCTACAATGAGCAGTTCTTC.